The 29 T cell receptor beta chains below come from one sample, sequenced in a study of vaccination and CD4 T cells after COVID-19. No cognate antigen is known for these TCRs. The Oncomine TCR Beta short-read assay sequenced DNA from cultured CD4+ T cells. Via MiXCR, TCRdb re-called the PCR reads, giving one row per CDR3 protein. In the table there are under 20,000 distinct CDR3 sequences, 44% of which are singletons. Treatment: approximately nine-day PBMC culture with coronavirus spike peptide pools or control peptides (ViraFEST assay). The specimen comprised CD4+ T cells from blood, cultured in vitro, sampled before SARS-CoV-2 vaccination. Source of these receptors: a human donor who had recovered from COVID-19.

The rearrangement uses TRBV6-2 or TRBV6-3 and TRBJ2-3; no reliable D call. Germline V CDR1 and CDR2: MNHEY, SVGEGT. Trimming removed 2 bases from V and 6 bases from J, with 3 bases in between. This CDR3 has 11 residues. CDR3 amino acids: CASSYVDTQYF. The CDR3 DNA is TGTGCCAGCAGTTACGTGGATACGCAGTATTTT.

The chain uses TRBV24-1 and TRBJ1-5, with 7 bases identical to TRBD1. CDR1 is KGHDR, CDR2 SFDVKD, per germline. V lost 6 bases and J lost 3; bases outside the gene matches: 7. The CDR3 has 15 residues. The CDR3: CATSPQGPPNQPQHF. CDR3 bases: TGTGCCACCAGTCCACAGGGGCCTCCCAATCAGCCCCAGCATTTT.

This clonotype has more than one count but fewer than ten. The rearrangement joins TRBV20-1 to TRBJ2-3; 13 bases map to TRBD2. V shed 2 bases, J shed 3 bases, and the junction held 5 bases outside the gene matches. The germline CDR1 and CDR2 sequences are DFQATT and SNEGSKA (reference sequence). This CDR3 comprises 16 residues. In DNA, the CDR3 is TGCAGTGCTAGATTACCGACTAGCGGGAGGACAGATACGCAGTATTTT. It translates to CSARLPTSGRTDTQYF.

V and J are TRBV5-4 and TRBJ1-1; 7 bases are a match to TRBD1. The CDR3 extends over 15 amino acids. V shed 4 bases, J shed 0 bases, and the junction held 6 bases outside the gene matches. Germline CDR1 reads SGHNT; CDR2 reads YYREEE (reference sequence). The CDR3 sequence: CASSPETGLNTEAFF. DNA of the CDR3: TGTGCCAGCAGCCCCGAGACAGGGTTGAACACTGAAGCTTTCTTT.

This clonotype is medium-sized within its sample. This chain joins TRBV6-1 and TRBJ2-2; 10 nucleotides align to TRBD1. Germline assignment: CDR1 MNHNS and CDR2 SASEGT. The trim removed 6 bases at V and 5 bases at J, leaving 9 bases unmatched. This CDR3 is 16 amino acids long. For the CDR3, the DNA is TGTGCCAGCAGGCTGACAGGGGGCGTAAGGACCGGGGAGCTGTTTTTT. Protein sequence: CASRLTGGVRTGELFF.

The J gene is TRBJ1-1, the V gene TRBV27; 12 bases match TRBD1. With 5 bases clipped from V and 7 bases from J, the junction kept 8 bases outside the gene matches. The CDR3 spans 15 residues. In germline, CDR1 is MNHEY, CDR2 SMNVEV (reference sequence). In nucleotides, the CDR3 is TGTGCCAGCAGTCTAGCGGGACAGGGGGCTGGTGAAGCTTTCTTT. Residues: CASSLAGQGAGEAFF.

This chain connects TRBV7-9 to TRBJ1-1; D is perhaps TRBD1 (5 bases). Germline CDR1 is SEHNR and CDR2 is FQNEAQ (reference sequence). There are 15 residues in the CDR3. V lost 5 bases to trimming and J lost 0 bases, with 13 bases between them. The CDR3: CASSMGRMLNTEAFF. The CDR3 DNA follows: TGTGCCAGCAGCATGGGACGGATGTTGAACACTGAAGCTTTCTTT.

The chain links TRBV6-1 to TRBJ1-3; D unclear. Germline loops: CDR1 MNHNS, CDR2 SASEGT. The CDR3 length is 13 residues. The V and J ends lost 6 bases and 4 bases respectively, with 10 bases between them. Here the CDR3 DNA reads TGTGCCAGCAGGGAGCCCTCCGGAAACACCATATATTTT. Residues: CASREPSGNTIYF.

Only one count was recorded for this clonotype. CDR3 region: CSARRQSSYEQYF. The CDR3 DNA follows: TGCAGTGCTAGGCGTCAGAGCTCCTACGAGCAGTACTTC. V is TRBV20-1 and J is TRBJ2-7; D unclear. The germline V gene encodes CDR1 DFQATT and CDR2 SNEGSKA (reference sequence). Trimming removed 3 bases at V and 0 bases at J, with 9 bases between. The CDR3 is 13 amino acids.

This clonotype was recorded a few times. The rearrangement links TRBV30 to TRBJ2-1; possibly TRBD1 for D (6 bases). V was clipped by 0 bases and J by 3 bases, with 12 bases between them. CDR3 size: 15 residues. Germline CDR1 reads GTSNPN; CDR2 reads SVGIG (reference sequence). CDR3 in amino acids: CAWSVARGNYNEQFF. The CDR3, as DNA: TGTGCCTGGAGTGTAGCCAGGGGAAACTACAATGAGCAGTTCTTC. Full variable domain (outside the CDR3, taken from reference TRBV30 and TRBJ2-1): SQTIHQWPATLVQPVGSPLSLECTVEGTSNPNLYWYRQAAGRGLQLLFYSVGIGQISSEVPQNLSASRPQDRQFILSSKKLLLSDSGFYLCAWSVARGNYNEQFFGPGTRLTVL.

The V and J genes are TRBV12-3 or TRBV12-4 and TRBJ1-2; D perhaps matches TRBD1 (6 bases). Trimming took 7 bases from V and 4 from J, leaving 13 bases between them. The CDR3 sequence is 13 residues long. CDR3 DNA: TGTGCCAGCACCTATGGACAGCGCTATGGCTACACCTTC. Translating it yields CASTYGQRYGYTF.

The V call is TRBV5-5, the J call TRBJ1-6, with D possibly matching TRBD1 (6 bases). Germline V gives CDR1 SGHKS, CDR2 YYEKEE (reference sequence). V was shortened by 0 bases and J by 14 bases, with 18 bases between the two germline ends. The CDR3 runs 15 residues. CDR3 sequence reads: CASSLDPGATVTLHF. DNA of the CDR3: TGTGCCAGCAGCTTGGACCCGGGGGCAACGGTCACCCTCCACTTT.

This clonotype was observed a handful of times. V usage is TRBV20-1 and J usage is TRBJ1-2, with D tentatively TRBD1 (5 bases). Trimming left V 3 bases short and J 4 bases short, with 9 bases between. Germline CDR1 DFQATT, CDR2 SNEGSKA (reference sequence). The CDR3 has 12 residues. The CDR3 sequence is CSARAQGYGYTF. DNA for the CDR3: TGCAGTGCTAGGGCCCAGGGCTATGGCTACACCTTC.

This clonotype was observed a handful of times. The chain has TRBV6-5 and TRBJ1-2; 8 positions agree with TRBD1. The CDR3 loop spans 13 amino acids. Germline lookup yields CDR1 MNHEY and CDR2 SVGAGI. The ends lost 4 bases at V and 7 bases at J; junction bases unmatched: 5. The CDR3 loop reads CASSSGGIGGYTF. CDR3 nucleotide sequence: TGTGCCAGCAGTTCAGGGGGCATAGGTGGCTACACCTTC.

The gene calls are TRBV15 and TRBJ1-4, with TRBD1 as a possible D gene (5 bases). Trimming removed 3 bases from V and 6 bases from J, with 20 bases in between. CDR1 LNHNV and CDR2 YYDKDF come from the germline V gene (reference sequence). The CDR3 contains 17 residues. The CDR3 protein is CATSSSLVGDFYEKLFF. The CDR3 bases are TGTGCCACCAGCAGCTCCCTGGTGGGGGACTTTTATGAAAAACTGTTTTTT. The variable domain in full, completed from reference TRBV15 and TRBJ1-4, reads DAMVIQNPRYQVTQFGKPVTLSCSQTLNHNVMYWYQQKSSQAPKLLFHYYDKDFNNEADTPDNFQSRRPNTSFCFLDIRSPGLGDTAMYLCATSSSLVGDFYEKLFFGSGTQLSVL.

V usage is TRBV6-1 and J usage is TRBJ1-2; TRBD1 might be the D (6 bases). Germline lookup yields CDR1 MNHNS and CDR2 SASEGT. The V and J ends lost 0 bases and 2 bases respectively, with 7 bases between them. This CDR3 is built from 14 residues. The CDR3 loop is CASSEAGGNYGYTF. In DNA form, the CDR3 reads TGTGCCAGCAGTGAAGCTGGGGGCAACTATGGCTACACCTTC.

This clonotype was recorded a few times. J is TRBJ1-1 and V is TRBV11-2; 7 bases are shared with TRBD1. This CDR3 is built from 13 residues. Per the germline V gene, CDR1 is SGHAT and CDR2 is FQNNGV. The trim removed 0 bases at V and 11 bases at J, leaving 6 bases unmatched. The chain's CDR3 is CASSLDRAGGAFF. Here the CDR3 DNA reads TGTGCCAGCAGCTTAGATCGGGCAGGGGGGGCTTTCTTT. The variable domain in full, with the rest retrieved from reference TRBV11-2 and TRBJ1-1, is EAGVAQSPRYKIIEKRQSVAFWCNPISGHATLYWYQQILGQGPKLLIQFQNNGVVDDSQLPKDRFSAERLKGVDSTLKIQPAKLEDSAVYLCASSLDRAGGAFFGQGTRLTVV.

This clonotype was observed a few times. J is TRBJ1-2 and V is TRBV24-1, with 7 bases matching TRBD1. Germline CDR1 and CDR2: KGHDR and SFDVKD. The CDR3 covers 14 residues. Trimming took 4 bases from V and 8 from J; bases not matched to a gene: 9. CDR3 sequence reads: CATSEQTGEQGYTF. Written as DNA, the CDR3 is TGTGCCACCAGTGAACAAACAGGGGAGCAGGGCTACACCTTC.

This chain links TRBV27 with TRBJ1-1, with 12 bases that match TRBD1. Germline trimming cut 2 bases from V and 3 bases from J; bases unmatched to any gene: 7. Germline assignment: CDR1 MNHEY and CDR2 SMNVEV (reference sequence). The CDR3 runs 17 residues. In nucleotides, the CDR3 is TGTGCCAGCAGTTTAGCGGGACAGGGGGCGAGGGACACTGAAGCTTTCTTT. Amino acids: CASSLAGQGARDTEAFF.

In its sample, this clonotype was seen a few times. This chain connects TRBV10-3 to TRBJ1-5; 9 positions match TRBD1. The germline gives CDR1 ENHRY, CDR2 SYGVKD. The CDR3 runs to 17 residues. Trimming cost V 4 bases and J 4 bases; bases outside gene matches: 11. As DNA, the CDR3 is TGTGCCATCAGTGCGCAGGGGGGACAGGGCTCAAATCAGCCCCAGCATTTT. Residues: CAISAQGGQGSNQPQHF.

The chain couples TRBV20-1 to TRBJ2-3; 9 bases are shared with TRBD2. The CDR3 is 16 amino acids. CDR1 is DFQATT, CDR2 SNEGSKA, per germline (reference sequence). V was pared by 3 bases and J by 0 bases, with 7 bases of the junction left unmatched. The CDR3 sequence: CSASPLAGGSTDTQYF. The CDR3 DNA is TGCAGTGCTAGTCCTTTGGCGGGGGGGAGCACAGATACGCAGTATTTT.

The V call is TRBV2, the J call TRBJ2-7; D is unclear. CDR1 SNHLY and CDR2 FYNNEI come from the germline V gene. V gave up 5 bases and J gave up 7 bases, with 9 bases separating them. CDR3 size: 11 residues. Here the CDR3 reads CASSSLGEQYF. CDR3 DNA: TGTGCCAGCAGTTCGTTGGGAGAGCAGTACTTC.

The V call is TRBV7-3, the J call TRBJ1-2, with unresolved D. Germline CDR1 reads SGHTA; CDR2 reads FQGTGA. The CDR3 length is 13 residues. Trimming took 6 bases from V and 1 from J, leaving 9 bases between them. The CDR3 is CASSLDINYGYTF. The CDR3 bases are TGTGCCAGCAGTTTAGATATTAACTATGGCTACACCTTC.

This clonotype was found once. The CDR3, as DNA: TGTGCCAGCAGCTTAGTAGGGACAGATAGCAATCAGCCCCAGCATTTT. Amino acids: CASSLVGTDSNQPQHF. The V call is TRBV7-2, the J call TRBJ1-5; 7 bases map to TRBD1. Losses at the gene ends were 1 base for V and 0 bases for J; bases not matched to a gene: 3. The germline CDR1 and CDR2 sequences are SGHTA and FQGNSA. This CDR3 is 16 amino acids long.

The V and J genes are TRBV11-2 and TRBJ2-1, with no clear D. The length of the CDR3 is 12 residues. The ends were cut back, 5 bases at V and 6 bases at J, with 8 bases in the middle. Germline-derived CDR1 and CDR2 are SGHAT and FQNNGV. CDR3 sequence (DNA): TGTGCCAGCAGCCTTCAAGGCAATGAGCAGTTCTTC. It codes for CASSLQGNEQFF.

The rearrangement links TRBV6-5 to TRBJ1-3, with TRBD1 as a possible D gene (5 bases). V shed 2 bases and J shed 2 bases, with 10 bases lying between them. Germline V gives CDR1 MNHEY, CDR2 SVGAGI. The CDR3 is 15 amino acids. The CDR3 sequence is CASSYQGFPGNTIYF. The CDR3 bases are TGTGCCAGCAGTTACCAGGGCTTCCCTGGAAACACCATATATTTT.

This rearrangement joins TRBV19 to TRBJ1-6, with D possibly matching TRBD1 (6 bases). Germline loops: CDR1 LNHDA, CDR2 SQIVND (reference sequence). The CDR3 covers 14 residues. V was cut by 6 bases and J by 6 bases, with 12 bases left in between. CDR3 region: CASRQQGGNSPLHF. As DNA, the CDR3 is TGTGCCAGTAGGCAACAGGGAGGTAATTCACCCCTCCACTTT.

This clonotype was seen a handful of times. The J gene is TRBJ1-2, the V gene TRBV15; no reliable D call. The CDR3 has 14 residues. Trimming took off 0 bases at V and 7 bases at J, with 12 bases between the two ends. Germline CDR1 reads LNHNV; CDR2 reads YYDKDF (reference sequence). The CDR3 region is CATSRDLSGIGYTF. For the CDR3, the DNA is TGTGCCACCAGCAGAGATCTAAGCGGGATTGGCTACACCTTC.

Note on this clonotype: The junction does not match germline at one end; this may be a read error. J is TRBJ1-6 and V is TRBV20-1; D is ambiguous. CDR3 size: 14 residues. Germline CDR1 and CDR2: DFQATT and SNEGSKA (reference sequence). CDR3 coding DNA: TGCAGTGCTCCAGACTTCGGGTTTAATTCATCCCTCCACTTT. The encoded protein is CSAPDFGFNSSLHF.